This T cell receptor (beta chain) came from a study of Graves' ophthalmopathy and Graves' hyperthyroidism. General observations from the study: Ophthalmopathy was separated from stable hyperthyroidism by a 13-signature model with 87.88% sensitivity and 81.08% specificity. For predicting ophthalmopathy progression, the model had nearly 71% sensitivity and nearly 75% specificity.

RNA transcripts yielded amplified TCR beta CDR3 regions. Second-round multiplex PCR followed a first-round RT-PCR using HTBI primers. TCRdb redid the calling of the multiplex PCR reads with MiXCR, one entry per CDR3 protein. The sample lists 450,000 to 600,000 distinct CDR3 sequences; under 45% were seen once. The diagnosis combined clinical symptoms, thyroxine, TRAb, thyroid ultrasound and orbital computed tomography scans. This clonotype turned up a few times. The target antigen is unknown. V was pared by 1 base and J by 2 bases, with 10 bases between. This CDR3 is 15 amino acids long. Looked up from germline, CDR1 is ENHRY and CDR2 is SYGVKD.

This sequence joins TRBV10-3 and TRBJ2-3; D unresolved. This clonotype was obtained from an adult man with Graves' hyperthyroidism. The sample comprised peripheral blood or thyroid tissue (not recorded which). DNA for the CDR3: TGTGCCATCAGTGAGTTGTCCCCGAACACAGATACGCAGTATTTT. Its translation: CAISELSPNTDTQYF.